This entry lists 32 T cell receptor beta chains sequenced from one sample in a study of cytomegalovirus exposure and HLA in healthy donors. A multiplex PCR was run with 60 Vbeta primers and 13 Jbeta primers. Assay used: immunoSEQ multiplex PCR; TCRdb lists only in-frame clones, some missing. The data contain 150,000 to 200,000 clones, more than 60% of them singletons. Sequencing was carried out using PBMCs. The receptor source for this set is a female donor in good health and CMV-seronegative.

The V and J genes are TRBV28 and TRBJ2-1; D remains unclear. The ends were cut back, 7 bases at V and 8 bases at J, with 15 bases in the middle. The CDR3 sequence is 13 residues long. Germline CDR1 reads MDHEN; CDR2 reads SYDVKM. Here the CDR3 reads CASNPSLYDEQFF. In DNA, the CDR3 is TGTGCCAGCAACCCGAGTTTATACGATGAGCAGTTCTTC.

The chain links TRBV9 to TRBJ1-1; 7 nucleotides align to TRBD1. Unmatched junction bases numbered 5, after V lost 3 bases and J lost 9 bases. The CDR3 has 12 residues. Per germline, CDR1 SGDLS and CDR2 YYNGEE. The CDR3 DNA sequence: TGTGCCAGCAGCGGAGGGACAGAAAAAGCTTTCTTT. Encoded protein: CASSGGTEKAFF.

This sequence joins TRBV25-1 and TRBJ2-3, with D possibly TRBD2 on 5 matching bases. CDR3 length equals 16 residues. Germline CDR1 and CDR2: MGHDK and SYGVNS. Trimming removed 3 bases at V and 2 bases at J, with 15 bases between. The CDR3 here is CASSEQSGISTDTQYF. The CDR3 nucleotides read TGTGCCAGCAGTGAGCAATCCGGGATATCCACAGATACGCAGTATTTT.

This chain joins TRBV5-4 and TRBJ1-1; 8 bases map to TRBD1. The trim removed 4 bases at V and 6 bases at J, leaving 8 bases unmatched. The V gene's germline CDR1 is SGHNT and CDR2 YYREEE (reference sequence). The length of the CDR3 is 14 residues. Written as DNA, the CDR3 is TGTGCCAGCAGCCGAAGCAAACAGGGGGCTGAAGCTTTCTTT. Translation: CASSRSKQGAEAFF.

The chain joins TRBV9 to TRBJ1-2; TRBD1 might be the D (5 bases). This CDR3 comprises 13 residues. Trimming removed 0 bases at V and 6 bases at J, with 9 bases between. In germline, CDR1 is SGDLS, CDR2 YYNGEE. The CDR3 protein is CASSVAPGDGYTF. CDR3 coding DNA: TGTGCCAGCAGCGTAGCACCGGGGGATGGCTACACCTTC.

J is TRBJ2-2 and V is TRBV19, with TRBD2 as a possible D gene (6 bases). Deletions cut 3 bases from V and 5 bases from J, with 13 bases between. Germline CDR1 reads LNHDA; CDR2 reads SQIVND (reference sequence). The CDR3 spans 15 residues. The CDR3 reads CASSIPPGGTGELFF. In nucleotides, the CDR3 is TGTGCCAGTAGTATCCCTCCCGGAGGGACCGGGGAGCTGTTTTTT. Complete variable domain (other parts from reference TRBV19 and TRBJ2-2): DGGITQSPKYLFRKEGQNVTLSCEQNLNHDAMYWYRQDPGQGLRLIYYSQIVNDFQKGDIAEGYSVSREKKESFPLTVTSAQKNPTAFYLCASSIPPGGTGELFFGEGSRLTVL.

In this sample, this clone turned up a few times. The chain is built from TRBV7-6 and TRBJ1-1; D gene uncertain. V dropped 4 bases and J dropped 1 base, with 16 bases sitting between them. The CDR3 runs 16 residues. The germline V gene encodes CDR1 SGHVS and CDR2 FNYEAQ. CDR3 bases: TGTGCCAGCAGCTCCCCATCTGCGACAAAGAACACTGAAGCTTTCTTT. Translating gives CASSSPSATKNTEAFF.

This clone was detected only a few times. CDR3 DNA: TGTGCCTGGAACGTGGGGGGGTACGAGCAGTACTTC. Residues: CAWNVGGYEQYF. The chain carries TRBV30 and TRBJ2-7; 7 positions agree with TRBD2. The V gene end was trimmed by 4 bases and the J gene end by 4 bases; junction bases not matched to a gene: 4. This CDR3 is 12 amino acids long. The germline V gene has CDR1 GTSNPN and CDR2 SVGIG (reference sequence).

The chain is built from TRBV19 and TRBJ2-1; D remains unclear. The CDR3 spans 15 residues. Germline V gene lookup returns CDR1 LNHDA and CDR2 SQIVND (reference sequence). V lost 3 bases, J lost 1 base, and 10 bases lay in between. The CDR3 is CASSMSLKSYNEQFF. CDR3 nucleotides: TGTGCCAGTAGTATGAGTTTAAAGTCCTACAATGAGCAGTTCTTC.

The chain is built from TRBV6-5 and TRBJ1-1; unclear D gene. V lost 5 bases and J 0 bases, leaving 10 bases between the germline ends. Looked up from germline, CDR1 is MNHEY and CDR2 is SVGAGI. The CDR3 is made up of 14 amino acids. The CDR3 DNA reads TGTGCCAGCAGTCCCCGACTCTTGAACACTGAAGCTTTCTTT. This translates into CASSPRLLNTEAFF.

The CDR3, as DNA: TGTGCCAGCTCACCCCGGGCAGGGAGGTCGAATTCACCCCTCCACTTT. Translating it yields CASSPRAGRSNSPLHF. This rearrangement joins TRBV18 to TRBJ1-6, with D perhaps TRBD1 (5 bases). The CDR3 has 16 amino acids. Germline CDR1 is KGHSH and CDR2 is LQKENI. The V end lost 3 bases, the J end lost 7 bases, and 16 bases lay between the germline ends. Full variable domain (missing parts from reference TRBV18 and TRBJ1-6): NAGVMQNPRHLVRRRGQEARLRCSPMKGHSHVYWYRQLPEEGLKFMVYLQKENIIDESGMPKERFSAEFPKEGPSILRIQQVVRGDSAAYFCASSPRAGRSNSPLHFGNGTRLTVT.

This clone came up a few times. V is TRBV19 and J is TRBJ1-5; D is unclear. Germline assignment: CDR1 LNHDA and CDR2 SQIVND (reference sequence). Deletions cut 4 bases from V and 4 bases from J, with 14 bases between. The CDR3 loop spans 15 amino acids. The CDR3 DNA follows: TGTGCCAGTAGTAATCGGGGATTGGGGAATCAGCCCCAGCATTTT. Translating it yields CASSNRGLGNQPQHF.

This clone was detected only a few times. The CDR3 nucleotides read TGTGCCAGTAGTTTCACGGCCCCGGGACAGGGCTATGGCTACACCTTC. This sequence encodes CASSFTAPGQGYGYTF. The chain uses TRBV19 and TRBJ1-2, with 9 bases aligning to TRBD1. V trimming: 5 bases; J trimming: 4 bases; junction bases outside the gene matches: 11. Germline V lookup: CDR1 LNHDA, CDR2 SQIVND (reference sequence). The CDR3 extends over 16 amino acids.

The CDR3 protein is CASSPIGGGGYTDTQYF. CDR3 coding DNA: TGCGCCAGCAGCCCTATCGGTGGCGGGGGGTACACAGATACGCAGTATTTT. The genes are TRBV4-1 and TRBJ2-3; TRBD2 aligns across 8 bases. The V gene end was trimmed by 4 bases and the J gene end by 2 bases; junction bases not matched to a gene: 11. The germline CDR1 and CDR2 sequences are MGHRA and YSYEKL. This CDR3 spans 17 amino acids.

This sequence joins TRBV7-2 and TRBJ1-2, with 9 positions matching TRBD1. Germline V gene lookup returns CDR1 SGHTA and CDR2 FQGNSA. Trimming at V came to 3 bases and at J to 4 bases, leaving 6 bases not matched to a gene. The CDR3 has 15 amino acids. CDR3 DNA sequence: TGTGCCAGCAGCTTTGGGACAGGGTATTCCTATGGCTACACCTTC. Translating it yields CASSFGTGYSYGYTF.

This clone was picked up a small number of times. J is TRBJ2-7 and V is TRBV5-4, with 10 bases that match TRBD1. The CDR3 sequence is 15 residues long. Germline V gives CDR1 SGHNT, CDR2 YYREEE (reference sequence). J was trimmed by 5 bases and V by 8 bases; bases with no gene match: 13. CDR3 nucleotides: TGTGCCAGTGCGCCCCCGGGACAGGGGATCGACGAGCAGTACTTC. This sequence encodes CASAPPGQGIDEQYF.

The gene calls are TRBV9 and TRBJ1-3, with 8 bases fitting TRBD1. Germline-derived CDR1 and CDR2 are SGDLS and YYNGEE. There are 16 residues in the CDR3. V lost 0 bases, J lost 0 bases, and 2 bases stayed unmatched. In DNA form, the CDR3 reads TGTGCCAGCAGCGTAGCTACAGGGGGCTCTGGAAACACCATATATTTT. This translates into CASSVATGGSGNTIYF.

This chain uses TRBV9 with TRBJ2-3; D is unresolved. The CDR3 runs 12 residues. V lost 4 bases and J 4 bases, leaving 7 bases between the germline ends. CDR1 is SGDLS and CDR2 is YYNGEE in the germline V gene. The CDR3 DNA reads TGTGCCAGCAGCCCCCGAGCAGATACGCAGTATTTT. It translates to CASSPRADTQYF.

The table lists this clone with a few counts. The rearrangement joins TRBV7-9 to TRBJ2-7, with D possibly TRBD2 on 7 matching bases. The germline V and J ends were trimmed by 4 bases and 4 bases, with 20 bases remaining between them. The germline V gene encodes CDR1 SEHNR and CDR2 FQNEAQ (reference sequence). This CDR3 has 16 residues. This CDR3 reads CASSSSREGGGYEQYF. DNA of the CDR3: TGTGCCAGCAGCTCATCGAGGGAGGGGGGGGGATACGAGCAGTACTTC.

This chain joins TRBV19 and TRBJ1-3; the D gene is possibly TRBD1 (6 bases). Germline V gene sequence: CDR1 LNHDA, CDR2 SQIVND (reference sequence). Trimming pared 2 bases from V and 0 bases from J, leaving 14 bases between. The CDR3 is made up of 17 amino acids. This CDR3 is CASSIRSGASSGNTIYF. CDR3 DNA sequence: TGTGCCAGTAGTATACGCTCAGGGGCCTCCTCTGGAAACACCATATATTTT.

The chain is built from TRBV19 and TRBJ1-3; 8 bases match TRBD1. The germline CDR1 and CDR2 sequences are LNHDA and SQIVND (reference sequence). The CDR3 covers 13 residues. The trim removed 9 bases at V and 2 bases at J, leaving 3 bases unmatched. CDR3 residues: CASGGQAGNTIYF. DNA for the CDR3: TGTGCCAGCGGGGGACAGGCTGGAAACACCATATATTTT.

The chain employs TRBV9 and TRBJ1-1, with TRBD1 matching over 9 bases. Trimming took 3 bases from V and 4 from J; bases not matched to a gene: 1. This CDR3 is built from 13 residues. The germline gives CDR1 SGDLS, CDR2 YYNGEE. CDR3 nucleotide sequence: TGTGCCAGCAGCGCGACAGGGGGCACTGAAGCTTTCTTT. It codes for CASSATGGTEAFF.

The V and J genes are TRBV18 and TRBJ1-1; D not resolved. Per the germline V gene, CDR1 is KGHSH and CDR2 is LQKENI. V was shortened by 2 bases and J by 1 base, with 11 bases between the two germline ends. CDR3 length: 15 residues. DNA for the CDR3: TGTGCCAGCTCACCATTGAGGGAGGGGAACACTGAAGCTTTCTTT. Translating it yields CASSPLREGNTEAFF.

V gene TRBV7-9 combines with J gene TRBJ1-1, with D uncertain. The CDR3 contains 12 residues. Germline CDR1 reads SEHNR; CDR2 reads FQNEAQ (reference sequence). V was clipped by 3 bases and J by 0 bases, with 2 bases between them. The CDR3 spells CASSFMNTEAFF. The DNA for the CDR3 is TGTGCCAGCAGCTTTATGAACACTGAAGCTTTCTTT.

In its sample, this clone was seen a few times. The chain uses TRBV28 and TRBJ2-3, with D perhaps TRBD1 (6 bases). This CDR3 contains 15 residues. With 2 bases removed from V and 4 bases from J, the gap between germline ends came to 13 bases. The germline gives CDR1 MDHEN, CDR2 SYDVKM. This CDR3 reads CASSLRGQGADTQYF. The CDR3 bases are TGTGCCAGCAGTTTAAGGGGACAAGGTGCAGATACGCAGTATTTT.

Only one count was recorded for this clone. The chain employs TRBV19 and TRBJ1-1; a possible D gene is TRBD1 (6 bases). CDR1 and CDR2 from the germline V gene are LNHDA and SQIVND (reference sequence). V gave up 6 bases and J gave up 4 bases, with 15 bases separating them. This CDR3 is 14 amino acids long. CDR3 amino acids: CASSLQGRGTEAFF. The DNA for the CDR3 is TGTGCCAGTAGCCTACAGGGTAGGGGCACTGAAGCTTTCTTT. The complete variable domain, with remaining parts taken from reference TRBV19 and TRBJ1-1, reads DGGITQSPKYLFRKEGQNVTLSCEQNLNHDAMYWYRQDPGQGLRLIYYSQIVNDFQKGDIAEGYSVSREKKESFPLTVTSAQKNPTAFYLCASSLQGRGTEAFFGQGTRLTVV.

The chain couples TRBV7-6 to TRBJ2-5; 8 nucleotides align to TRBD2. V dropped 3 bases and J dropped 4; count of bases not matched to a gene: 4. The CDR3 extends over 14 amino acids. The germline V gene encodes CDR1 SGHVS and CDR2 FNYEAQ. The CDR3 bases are TGTGCCAGCAGCTTCCCCGGGGGGGCAGAGACCCAGTACTTC. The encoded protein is CASSFPGGAETQYF. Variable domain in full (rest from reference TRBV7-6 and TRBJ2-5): GAGVSQSPRYKVTKRGQDVALRCDPISGHVSLYWYRQALGQGPEFLTYFNYEAQQDKSGLPNDRFSAERPEGSISTLTIQRTEQRDSAMYRCASSFPGGAETQYFGPGTRLLVL.

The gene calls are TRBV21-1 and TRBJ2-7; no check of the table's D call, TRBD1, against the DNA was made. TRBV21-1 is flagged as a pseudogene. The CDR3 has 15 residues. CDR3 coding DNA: TGTGCCAGCAGCACCCCCCGGGACAGGGTTTACGAGCAGTACTTC. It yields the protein CASSTPRDRVYEQYF.

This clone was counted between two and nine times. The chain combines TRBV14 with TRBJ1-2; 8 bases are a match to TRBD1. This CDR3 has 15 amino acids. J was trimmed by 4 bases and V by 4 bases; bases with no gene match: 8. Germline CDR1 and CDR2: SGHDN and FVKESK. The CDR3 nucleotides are TGTGCCAGCAGCCTAATGACAGGGGAAATCTATGGCTACACCTTC. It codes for CASSLMTGEIYGYTF.

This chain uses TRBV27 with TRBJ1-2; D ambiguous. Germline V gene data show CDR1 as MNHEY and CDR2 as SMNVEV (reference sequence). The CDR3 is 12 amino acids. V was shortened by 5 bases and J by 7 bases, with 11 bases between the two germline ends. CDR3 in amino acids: CASSPPGGGYTF. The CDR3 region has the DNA TGTGCCAGCAGTCCGCCCGGAGGTGGCTACACCTTC.

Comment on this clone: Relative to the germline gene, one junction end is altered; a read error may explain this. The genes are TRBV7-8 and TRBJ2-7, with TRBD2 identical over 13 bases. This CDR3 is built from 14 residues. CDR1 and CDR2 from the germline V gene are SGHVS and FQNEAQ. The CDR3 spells CTSSTGTSGTEQYF. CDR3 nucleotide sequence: TGTACCAGCAGCACCGGGACTAGCGGGACCGAGCAGTACTTC. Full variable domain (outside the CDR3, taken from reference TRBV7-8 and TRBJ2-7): GAGVSQSPRYKVAKRGQDVALRCDPISGHVSLFWYQQALGQGPEFLTYFQNEAQLDKSGLPSDRFFAERPEGSVSTLKIQRTQQEDSAVYLCTSSTGTSGTEQYFGPGTRLTVT.

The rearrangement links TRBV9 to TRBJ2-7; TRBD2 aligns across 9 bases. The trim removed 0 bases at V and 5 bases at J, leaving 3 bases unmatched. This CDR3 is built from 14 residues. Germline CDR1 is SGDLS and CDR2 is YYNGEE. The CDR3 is CASSVVAGEDEQYF. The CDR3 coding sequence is TGTGCCAGCAGCGTAGTAGCGGGGGAGGACGAGCAGTACTTC.